This T cell receptor (beta chain) was obtained from a study of vaccination effects on CD4 cells after COVID-19. Cells that had been cultured for less than eleven days were the source of isolated CD4+ T cells. Vaccine recipients, nucleocapsid antibody negative, had no prior SARS-CoV-2 infection. General study results and limits: Pronounced clonal contraction occurred in clones induced by infection and by vaccine late after vaccination.

Note on this clone: What it binds is unknown.

Sequencing was performed with immunoSEQ multiplex PCR; in TCRdb, only in-frame clones are kept and a portion is missing. The sample carries 25,000 to 35,000 clones, approximately 63% recorded once. The CDR3 spans 14 residues. J lost 4 bases, V lost 6 bases, and 11 bases had no gene match. Looked up from germline, CDR1 is SQVTM and CDR2 is ANQGSEA. Source: CD4+ T cells from PBMCs cultured without peptide, taken before COVID-19 vaccination. This chain uses TRBV29-1 with TRBJ2-5, with TRBD2 matching 7 bases. The receptor's source is a human donor who received a COVID-19 vaccine. CDR3: CSVSGDYRGETQYF. The CDR3 nucleotides read TGCAGCGTGAGCGGGGACTACCGGGGAGAGACCCAGTACTTC.